This TCR beta chain was retrieved from a study of blood T cell repertoires in COVID-19. A word on this clone: Sequence at one end of the junction differs from germline and may be a read error.

Libraries were prepared by immunoSEQ multiplex PCR; TCRdb keeps only in-frame clonotypes and omits some of them. Of fewer than 200,000 clones in the sample, about 88% were seen once. This CDR3 is built from 16 residues. CDR1 is SEHNR and CDR2 is FQNEAQ in the germline V gene (reference sequence). Sequenced sample: peripheral blood. The sequence came from a man in his forties with active or convalescent COVID-19. The rearrangement joins TRBV7-9 to TRBJ1-3; TRBD1 might be the D (5 bases). The CDR3 sequence is CASSLAGARSGNTIYF. The CDR3 DNA follows: TGTGCCAGCAGCCTAGCTGGGGCCCGCTCTGGAAACACCATATATTTT.